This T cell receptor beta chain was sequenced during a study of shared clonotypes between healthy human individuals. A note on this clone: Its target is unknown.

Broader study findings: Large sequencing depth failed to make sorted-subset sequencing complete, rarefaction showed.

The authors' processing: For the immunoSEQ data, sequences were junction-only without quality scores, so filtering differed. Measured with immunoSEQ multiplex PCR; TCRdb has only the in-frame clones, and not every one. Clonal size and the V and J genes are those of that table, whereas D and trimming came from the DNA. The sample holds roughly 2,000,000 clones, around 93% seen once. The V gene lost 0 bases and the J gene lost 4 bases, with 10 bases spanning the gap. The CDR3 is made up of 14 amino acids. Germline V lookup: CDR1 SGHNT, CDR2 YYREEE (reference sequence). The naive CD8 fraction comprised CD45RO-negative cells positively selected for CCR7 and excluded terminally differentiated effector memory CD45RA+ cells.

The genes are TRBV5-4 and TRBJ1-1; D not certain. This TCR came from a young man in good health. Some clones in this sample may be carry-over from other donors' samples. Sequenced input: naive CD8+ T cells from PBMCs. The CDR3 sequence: CASSLAREGTEAFF. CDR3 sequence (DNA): TGTGCCAGCAGCTTGGCCCGGGAGGGCACTGAAGCTTTCTTT.